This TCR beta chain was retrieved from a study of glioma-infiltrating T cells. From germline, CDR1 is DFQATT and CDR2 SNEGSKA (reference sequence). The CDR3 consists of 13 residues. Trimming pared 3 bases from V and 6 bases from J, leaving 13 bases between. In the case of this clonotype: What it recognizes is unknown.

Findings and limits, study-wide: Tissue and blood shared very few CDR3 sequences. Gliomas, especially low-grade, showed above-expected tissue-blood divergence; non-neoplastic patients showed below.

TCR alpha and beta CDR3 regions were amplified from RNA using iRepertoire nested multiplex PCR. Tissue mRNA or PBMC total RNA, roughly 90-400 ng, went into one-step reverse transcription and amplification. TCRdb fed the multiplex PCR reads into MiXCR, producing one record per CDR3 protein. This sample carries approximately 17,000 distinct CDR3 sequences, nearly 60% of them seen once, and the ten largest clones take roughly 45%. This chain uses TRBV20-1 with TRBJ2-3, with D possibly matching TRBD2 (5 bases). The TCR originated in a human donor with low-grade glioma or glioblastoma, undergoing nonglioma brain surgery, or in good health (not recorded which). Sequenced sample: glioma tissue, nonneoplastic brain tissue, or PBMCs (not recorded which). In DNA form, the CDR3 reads TGCAGTGCTAGGGGCGTGCCGGGGGATACGCAGTATTTT. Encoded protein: CSARGVPGDTQYF.